This TCR beta chain was sequenced for a study of blood T cell repertoires in COVID-19. As for the study in general: From the United States, Italy and Spain came samples of acute and convalescent COVID-19. PBMCs, B-cell-depleted T cells, or T cells provided the cDNA or gDNA that made up the material.

The CDR3 covers 13 residues. As handled by the study authors: Counts of nucleated cells, estimated from reference gene primer amplification, were obtained. Data came from immunoSEQ multiplex PCR; TCRdb stores just in-frame clones and leaves some out. The V and J calls and the clone size are those of that table, but D and trimming were determined from the DNA. The sample consists of roughly 70,000 clones, 65% to 85% of them appearing once. This TCR was sampled from a man in his 60s with COVID-19, enrolled during active disease. The sequenced material came from peripheral blood. V gene TRBV21-1 combines with J gene TRBJ2-7; the table's D call TRBD2 went unverified against the DNA. TRBV21-1 is a recognized pseudogene. The CDR3 nucleotides read TGTGCCAGCAGCACGAGGGTTCACTACGAGCAGTACTTC. Amino acids: CASSTRVHYEQYF.